A selection of T cell receptor beta chains follows, all from one sample in a study of T cells in Graves' hyperthyroidism and ophthalmopathy. TCRdb passed the multiplex PCR reads through MiXCR, listing each CDR3 protein once. The sample has 660,000 or so distinct CDR3 sequences, over 40% seen once. The sample was peripheral blood or thyroid tissue (not recorded which). The receptors come from an adult man with Graves' disease, either hyperthyroidism or ophthalmopathy (not recorded which). Each CDR3 is given with its conserved first and last residue. D genes are given only for firm matches. Clone size appears in some rows only: once, few, many, or a class for an expanded clone.

clone size: -
D gene: TRBD1
V gene: TRBV29-1
J gene: TRBJ2-7
CDR3 protein: CSVVTGNVEQYF
CDR3 DNA: TGCAGCGTCGTGACAGGGAATGTCGAGCAGTACTTC

clone size: -
D gene: -
V gene: TRBV12-3/TRBV12-4
J gene: TRBJ1-5
CDR3 protein: CASSKGVFNQPQHF
CDR3 DNA: TGTGCCAGCAGTAAAGGGGTTTTCAATCAGCCCCAGCATTTT

clone size: -
D gene: -
V gene: TRBV6-5
J gene: TRBJ2-7
CDR3 protein: CASTEQGNYEQYF
CDR3 DNA: TGTGCCAGCACAGAACAGGGTAACTACGAGCAGTACTTC

clone size: -
D gene: -
V gene: TRBV20-1
J gene: TRBJ2-5
CDR3 protein: CSAPTGRGETQYF
CDR3 DNA: TGCAGTGCTCCGACAGGGAGGGGAGAGACCCAGTACTTC

clone size: many
D gene: TRBD1
V gene: TRBV20-1
J gene: TRBJ1-4
CDR3 protein: CSATSGTGREKLFF
CDR3 DNA: TGCAGTGCTACTTCAGGGACAGGGCGGGAAAAACTGTTTTTT

clone size: -
D gene: -
V gene: TRBV20-1
J gene: TRBJ1-6
CDR3 protein: CSASPGGSPSYNSPLHF
CDR3 DNA: TGCAGTGCTAGCCCCGGTGGCAGCCCCTCCTATAATTCACCCCTCCACTTT

clone size: -
D gene: TRBD1
V gene: TRBV7-9
J gene: TRBJ1-5
CDR3 protein: CASSSPTGTGGNQPQHF
CDR3 DNA: TGTGCCAGCAGCTCCCCAACCGGGACAGGGGGCAATCAGCCCCAGCATTTT

clone size: once
D gene: -
V gene: TRBV10-2
J gene: TRBJ1-4
CDR3 protein: CASGREEKLFF
CDR3 DNA: TGTGCCAGCGGGAGAGAGGAAAAACTGTTTTTT

clone size: few
D gene: -
V gene: TRBV9
J gene: TRBJ1-5
CDR3 protein: CASSVEGSGKPQHF
CDR3 DNA: TGTGCCAGCAGCGTAGAAGGATCGGGAAAGCCCCAGCATTTT

clone size: few
D gene: -
V gene: TRBV5-1
J gene: TRBJ2-2
CDR3 protein: CASGMIGMNTGELFF
CDR3 DNA: TGCGCCAGCGGGATGATCGGGATGAACACCGGGGAGCTGTTTTTT

clone size: -
D gene: -
V gene: TRBV15
J gene: TRBJ2-2
CDR3 protein: CATSRAGVLFF
CDR3 DNA: TGTGCCACCAGCAGAGCGGGGGTGCTGTTTTTT

clone size: few
D gene: -
V gene: TRBV7-9
J gene: TRBJ1-2
CDR3 protein: CASSLGPMGLNYGYTF
CDR3 DNA: TGTGCCAGCAGCCTCGGACCTATGGGACTTAACTATGGCTACACCTTC

clone size: -
D gene: -
V gene: TRBV5-1
J gene: TRBJ1-3
CDR3 protein: CASRVTQWGNTIYF
CDR3 DNA: TGCGCCAGCAGAGTAACGCAGTGGGGAAACACCATATATTTT

clone size: many
D gene: -
V gene: TRBV25-1
J gene: TRBJ2-5
CDR3 protein: CASSEGVAAWETQYF
CDR3 DNA: TGTGCCAGCAGTGAAGGGGTAGCGGCATGGGAGACCCAGTACTTC